This TCR beta chain stems from a study of vaccination and CD4 T cells after COVID-19. About the study: At a median approximately 72 days (range 14 to 241) after dose two, post-vaccine samples were obtained.

Cultured CD4+ T-cell DNA underwent Oncomine TCR Beta short-read sequencing. Using its own MiXCR run on the PCR reads, TCRdb lists one record per CDR3 protein. The sample carries under 30,000 distinct CDR3 sequences, more than 35% recorded once. This clonotype came up once. Antigen specificity is unknown. Findings of the study overall: A comparatively limited set of convalescent patients was examined, with no early post-infection timepoints.

This sample's treatment: roughly 10-day PBMC culture with coronavirus spike peptide pools or control peptides (ViraFEST assay). This CDR3 spans 17 amino acids. V was pared by 0 bases and J by 4 bases, with 9 bases of the junction left unmatched. Looked up from germline, CDR1 is WNHNN and CDR2 is SYGVQD (reference sequence). Material for sequencing was CD4+ T cells from blood, cultured in vitro. The TCR was taken from a human donor who had recovered from COVID-19. The rearrangement uses TRBV10-1 and TRBJ2-3; 8 nucleotides line up with TRBD2. The CDR3 DNA follows: TGCGCCAGCAGTGAGTCGGGAAAGCGGGAGAGGGCAGATACGCAGTATTTT. Its protein is CASSESGKRERADTQYF.